The text below deals with one T cell receptor beta chain. It was CD45RO-negative cells, positively selected for CCR7, that made up naive CD8 cells, with terminally differentiated effector memory CD45RA+ cells excluded. These data are taken from a study of shared clonotypes between healthy human individuals. V shed 1 base and J 10 bases; nucleotides not matched to a gene: 7. CDR1 is SGHTA and CDR2 is FQGNSA in the germline V gene. This CDR3 comprises 14 residues. Clones were read by immunoSEQ multiplex PCR, and TCRdb kept only the in-frame ones, dropping some. The data show around 2,000,000 clones, about 95% seen once.

The chain carries TRBV7-2 and TRBJ2-1, with 7 bases identical to TRBD2. The clonotype comes from a man between 18 and 29 years old in good health. The sequenced sample was naive CD8+ T cells sorted from blood. The CDR3 sequence is CASSLGLAVQEQFF. For the CDR3, the DNA is TGTGCCAGCAGCTTAGGCCTAGCGGTCCAGGAGCAGTTCTTC.